The source of this T cell receptor (beta chain) is a study of T-cell memory formation after mild COVID-19. For the study at large: Largely, TCR clusters stayed within a single donor.

On this clonotype itself: Its antigen is not identified.

TCR alpha and TCR beta cDNA libraries carrying sample barcodes and UMIs were produced by 5'RACE using constant-segment primers. TCRdb re-called the 5' RACE reads with MiXCR, one entry per CDR3 protein. The sample has a few hundred thousand distinct CDR3 sequences, 20% to 25% seen once. The CDR3 length is 12 residues. The V and J ends lost 4 bases and 4 bases respectively, with 5 bases between them. CDR1 and CDR2 from the germline V gene are LGHDT and YNNKEL (reference sequence). Points from the study as a whole: Pre-infection memory already had some responding clones, implying cross-reactive memory joined.

Sequencing was done on a sample of PBMCs or a T cell subset sorted from them (not recorded which). This TCR came from a man between 18 and 35 years old who had mild COVID-19 (a few samples of this study predate the infection). Cell type and time point are not known. The V call is TRBV3-1, the J call TRBJ1-3; no reliable D call. DNA for the CDR3: TGTGCCAGCAGCCGTGGAGGAAACACCATATATTTT. Its protein is CASSRGGNTIYF.